Here is one TCR beta chain with its context. Its antigen is not yet known. Per-base quality was not reported, and no clone a single base away is much larger than it. The data belong to a study of precursors of human CD4 cytotoxic T cells listed by TCRdb under 2018. With regard to the full study: In total, approximately 14 donors contributed CD4+ memory subsets to the bulk TCR-seq analysis. TCR-seq analysis of over 11 donors yielded TCRalpha and TCRbeta chain sequences (table S7). General study outcomes and caveats: More restricted TCR repertoires, with lower diversity and more expanded clonotypes, were shown by IL-7Rhigh and IL-7R- TEMRA subsets than by TCM and TEM subsets. Only 13 of the 14 donors were included in some of the bulk TCR-seq comparisons, which suggests that not every subset was available for every donor. The authors noted that a human observational design cannot definitively establish the direction of differentiation between precursor and effector cells. Expanded effector clonotypes accounted for a larger share of IL-7Rhigh TEMRA clonotypes than of TEM or TCM clonotypes.

To test whether a precursor-effector relationship exists among CD4 cytotoxic T cells, bulk UMI-based TCR sequencing was run on four sorted CD4+ memory subsets: TCM, TEM, IL-7Rhigh TEMRA, and IL-7R- TEMRA. The cells came from peripheral blood mononuclear cells that had been isolated from human blood. TCRdb names Illumina MiSeq as the instrument used. Regarding the original processing steps: Repertoire diversity was measured with the Shannon-Wiener index computed in VDJtools. Expanded TCRbeta clonotypes were defined as those with a clonotype frequency of at least 3. TCRdb redid the processing of the public reads, applying fastp at Q25 and MiXCR, and retained in-frame beta chains. One record per CDR3 amino acid sequence lists the most common genes and DNA. V and J calls and clone size were set by TCRdb, not the authors. The sample table records about 200 distinct CDR3 sequences; more than 25% of these occur just once. The ten most abundant clones make up 40% to 60% of the sample.

The sample was memory CD4+ T cells from blood (PBMCs). The receptor's source is a human donor in good health.

The DNA sequence is as follows: TGTGCTAGTGGGCAGCGGTTGAGCACAGATACGCAGTATTTT. It encodes CASGQRLSTDTQYF. The chain is encoded by TRBV12-5 joined to TRBJ2-3, with a weak D call of TRBD2 (5 bases match). The CDR3, from cysteine to phenylalanine, totals 14 residues. Only the CDR3 part of the read is kept: 42 bases, read in frame from the first base. Trimming takes 6 bases from V and 0 bases from J, and the germline ends sit 10 bases apart. CDR1 and CDR2 (LGHNT, FRNRAP) derive from the germline V gene.